These 5 T cell receptor beta chains were all obtained from the same sample, sequenced in a study of blood T cell repertoires in COVID-19. TCRdb's table, derived via immunoSEQ multiplex PCR, lists solely in-frame clones and lacks some. The sample records 150,000 to 200,000 clones, about nine tenths being singletons. Sequences were obtained from peripheral blood. These receptors were taken from a man aged 60 to 75 with acute or convalescent COVID-19.

The rearrangement joins TRBV1 to TRBJ2-2; no DNA check was done on the table's D call, TRBD1. TRBV1 is a pseudogene locus. This CDR3 has 13 residues. CDR3 DNA: TGCACCAGCAGCCGAGGACAGGGCTGGGAGCTGTTTTTT. Translated: CTSSRGQGWELFF.

The CDR3 coding sequence is TGTGCCAGCAGCTTCCGGGGGACTTACACAGATACGCAGTATTTT. It encodes CASSFRGTYTDTQYF. The gene calls are TRBV11-2 and TRBJ2-3; maybe TRBD2 (6 bases). Germline CDR1 is SGHAT and CDR2 is FQNNGV. The CDR3 length is 15 residues. V gave up 3 bases and J gave up 2 bases, with 12 bases separating them.

With respect to this clone: A junction end diverges from the germline sequence, so it may reflect a read error. The chain recombines TRBV15 with TRBJ1-1; 7 nucleotides agree with TRBD1. Germline lookup yields CDR1 LNHNV and CDR2 YYDKDF (reference sequence). This CDR3 is built from 14 residues. The DNA for the CDR3 is TGTGCCACCAGCCGAGACAGGGTCCTCACTGAAGCTTTCTTT. Encoded protein: CATSRDRVLTEAFF.

The chain links TRBV6-5 to TRBJ1-1; 9 bases match TRBD1. This CDR3 has 14 amino acids. V shed 5 bases, J shed 9 bases, and the junction held 10 bases outside the gene matches. The germline CDR1 and CDR2 sequences are MNHEY and SVGAGI. This chain's CDR3 is CASSIRDREMKAFF. As DNA, the CDR3 is TGTGCCAGCAGTATCCGGGACAGGGAGATGAAAGCTTTCTTT.

This clone has only one observation. V gene TRBV24-1 combines with J gene TRBJ2-6, with 9 positions matching TRBD1. V dropped 4 bases and J dropped 2; count of bases not matched to a gene: 5. The CDR3 spans 17 residues. CDR1 KGHDR and CDR2 SFDVKD come from the germline V gene. In DNA form, the CDR3 reads TGTGCCACCAGTGACCCCACAGGGGGCGCTGGGGCCAACGTCCTGACTTTC. Protein sequence: CATSDPTGGAGANVLTF.